This T cell receptor (beta chain) was found in a study of early T cells in non-severe SARS-CoV-2 infection. Study context: The study sequenced bulk RNA from unsorted whole blood, with chains unpaired.

This clonotype was detected a few times. Individual cDNA molecules received unique molecular identifiers during library preparation. One entry per CDR3 protein, called by TCRdb with MiXCR from the 5' RACE reads. The sample gives under 90,000 distinct CDR3 sequences, 14% of which show up once; around 5.8% is in the top ten. In germline, CDR1 is SGHVS, CDR2 FNYEAQ. The CDR3 covers 16 residues. V lost 2 bases to trimming and J lost 4 bases, with 15 bases between them. The TCR sequence derives from an adult who was a healthcare worker with PCR-confirmed SARS-CoV-2 infection or an uninfected control (not recorded which). This chain links TRBV7-6 with TRBJ2-1, with D tentatively TRBD2 (7 bases). Specimen: whole blood. The CDR3 coding sequence is TGTGCCAGCAGCTTAAATCGGGGGGCCCTTTACAATGAGCAGTTCTTC. Its translation: CASSLNRGALYNEQFF.